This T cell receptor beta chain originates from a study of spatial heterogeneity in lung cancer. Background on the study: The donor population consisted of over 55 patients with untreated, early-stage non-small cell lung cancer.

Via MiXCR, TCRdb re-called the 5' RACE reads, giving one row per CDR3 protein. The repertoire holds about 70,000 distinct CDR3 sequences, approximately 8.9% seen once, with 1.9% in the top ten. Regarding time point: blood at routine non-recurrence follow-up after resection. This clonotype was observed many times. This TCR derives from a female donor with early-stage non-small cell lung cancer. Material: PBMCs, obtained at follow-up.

CDR3 nucleotide sequence: TGTGCCAGCAGCTTGTCGGCCACGGAGACCCAGTACTTC. It is translated as CASSLSATETQYF. The chain carries TRBV5-5 and TRBJ2-5; D call uncertain. Germline V CDR1 and CDR2: SGHKS, YYEKEE (reference sequence). The length of the CDR3 is 13 residues. V lost 1 base, J lost 5 bases, and 9 bases lay in between.